This T cell receptor (beta chain) comes out of a study of shared T cell receptors in the human thymus. The repertoire was sequenced with immunoSEQ multiplex PCR; TCRdb's copy has only in-frame clones and lacks some. Of roughly 710,000 clones listed, roughly 85% were seen once; the top ten hold 0.0095% to 0.011%. Germline values: CDR1 LGHNT, CDR2 FRNRAP. V lost 1 base, J lost 3 bases, and 16 bases lay in between. The CDR3 sequence is 16 residues long. These data also formed part of another study, on human thymus T cells. That paper adds: Healthy Finnish infants having corrective surgery for congenital heart defects served as donors.

Specimen: thymocytes. The chain links TRBV12-5 to TRBJ2-7; D uncertain. The origin of this receptor is a girl in the first two years of life with a congenital heart defect. The CDR3 here is CASGLDLWRSFYEQYF. CDR3 DNA: TGTGCTAGTGGTTTGGACCTTTGGCGGTCCTTCTACGAGCAGTACTTC.